These 10 T cell receptor beta chains originate from one sample sequenced in a study of cytomegalovirus exposure and HLA in healthy donors. The PCR employed 60 Vbeta primers together with 13 Jbeta primers. Generated by immunoSEQ multiplex PCR, the TCRdb table keeps only in-frame clones and is missing some. The sample holds roughly 200,000 clones, over 75% seen once. Sequencing used PBMCs. The receptors come from a woman aged 45 to 65 in good health and CMV-seronegative.

This chain uses TRBV7-8 with TRBJ1-2, with D possibly matching TRBD1 (5 bases). Per the germline V gene, CDR1 is SGHVS and CDR2 is FQNEAQ. This CDR3 region has 14 residues. Trimming cost V 0 bases and J 3 bases, with 8 bases left between them. CDR3 protein: CASSLASRDYGYTF. The DNA for the CDR3 is TGTGCCAGCAGCTTAGCTAGCAGGGACTATGGCTACACCTTC.

The chain combines TRBV9 with TRBJ1-4; D call uncertain. Germline lookup yields CDR1 SGDLS and CDR2 YYNGEE. CDR3 length equals 16 residues. V was trimmed by 3 bases and J by 1 base, leaving 13 bases between them. CDR3 residues: CASSEKVEGTNEKLFF. The CDR3 nucleotides are TGTGCCAGCAGCGAAAAAGTGGAGGGAACTAATGAAAAACTGTTTTTT.

V gene TRBV28 combines with J gene TRBJ1-3, with 7 bases matching TRBD1. The CDR3 runs 15 residues. Per germline, CDR1 MDHEN and CDR2 SYDVKM. The trim removed 5 bases at V and 2 bases at J, leaving 6 bases unmatched. CDR3 amino acids: CASSPDRVTGNTIYF. CDR3 in DNA: TGTGCCAGCAGTCCTGACAGGGTCACTGGAAACACCATATATTTT.

The CDR3 coding sequence is TGCGCCAGCAGCTTGGACCCAGGGGGCCTGAACTACGAGCAGTACTTC. Translation: CASSLDPGGLNYEQYF. This chain joins TRBV5-1 and TRBJ2-7; the match to TRBD1 covers 8 bases. Trimming cost V 0 bases and J 3 bases; bases outside gene matches: 8. Per germline, CDR1 SGHRS and CDR2 YFSETQ. CDR3 size: 16 residues.

The chain carries TRBV19 and TRBJ2-7; D not resolved. Germline V lookup: CDR1 LNHDA, CDR2 SQIVND (reference sequence). V lost 3 bases, J lost 1 base, and 13 bases lay in between. CDR3 length equals 15 residues. The CDR3, as DNA: TGTGCCAGTAGTATCGGCAGGATAGAGTCCTACGAGCAGTACTTC. This encodes CASSIGRIESYEQYF.

The chain joins TRBV18 to TRBJ2-1; 7 bases agree with TRBD1. J gave up 0 bases and V 3 bases, and 2 bases lay outside the gene matches. Germline CDR1 is KGHSH and CDR2 is LQKENI. The CDR3 is 15 residues long. DNA for the CDR3: TGTGCCAGCTCACCGGGACAGAGCTCCTACAATGAGCAGTTCTTC. The encoded protein is CASSPGQSSYNEQFF. Looking up the rest from reference TRBV18 and TRBJ2-1 gives the full variable domain: NAGVMQNPRHLVRRRGQEARLRCSPMKGHSHVYWYRQLPEEGLKFMVYLQKENIIDESGMPKERFSAEFPKEGPSILRIQQVVRGDSAAYFCASSPGQSSYNEQFFGPGTRLTVL.

Notes on this clone: Different DNA sequences within this sample yield the same CDR3. The chain recombines TRBV4-2 with TRBJ2-7, with a tentative D call TRBD2 (5 bases). The CDR3 sequence is 16 residues long. The V gene's germline CDR1 is LGHNA and CDR2 YNFKEQ. The V end lost 1 base, the J end lost 6 bases, and 19 bases lay between the germline ends. The CDR3 region is CASSQGSGILTGEQYF. The CDR3 coding sequence is TGTGCCAGCAGCCAAGGTTCCGGGATCTTGACGGGCGAGCAGTACTTC.

A word on this clone: Within the sample, other DNA sequences also encode this same CDR3. This rearrangement joins TRBV7-9 to TRBJ1-2; D remains ambiguous. The CDR3 is made up of 11 amino acids. The germline V gene encodes CDR1 SEHNR and CDR2 FQNEAQ (reference sequence). V lost 4 bases, J lost 4 bases, and 4 bases lay in between. The CDR3 sequence is CASSSGYGYTF. In DNA, the CDR3 is TGTGCCAGCAGCTCCGGCTATGGCTACACCTTC.

The chain joins TRBV6-5 to TRBJ2-3, with D possibly being TRBD1 (6 bases). The CDR3 runs 14 residues. The germline CDR1 and CDR2 sequences are MNHEY and SVGAGI. With 6 bases removed from V and 4 bases from J, the gap between germline ends came to 14 bases. The CDR3 bases are TGTGCCAGCAGGGTCAGGGGTAGTGCAGATACGCAGTATTTT. It translates to CASRVRGSADTQYF.

The genes are TRBV19 and TRBJ1-5; TRBD1 aligns across 8 bases. The CDR3 has 16 amino acids. CDR1 is LNHDA, CDR2 SQIVND, per germline (reference sequence). V lost 4 bases, J lost 1 base, and 6 bases stayed unmatched. The CDR3 region has the DNA TGTGCCAGTAGTACCGGGTGGACAGGGAGCAATCAGCCCCAGCATTTT. This encodes CASSTGWTGSNQPQHF. Together with reference TRBV19 and TRBJ1-5, the CDR3 gives the full variable domain: DGGITQSPKYLFRKEGQNVTLSCEQNLNHDAMYWYRQDPGQGLRLIYYSQIVNDFQKGDIAEGYSVSREKKESFPLTVTSAQKNPTAFYLCASSTGWTGSNQPQHFGDGTRLSIL.